Sequencing of this T cell receptor (beta chain) was carried out in a study of shared clonotypes between healthy human individuals. Assay: immunoSEQ multiplex PCR; the TCRdb copy retains only in-frame clones and omits some. The table lists hundreds of thousands of clones, 90% to 97% of them singletons. Germline V gene lookup returns CDR1 MDHEN and CDR2 SYDVKM. V lost 3 bases, J lost 2 bases, and 17 bases lay in between. The CDR3 is 18 residues long. This sequence joins TRBV28 and TRBJ2-6, with D possibly TRBD2 on 6 matching bases. This TCR came from a woman younger than 45 in good health. The material sequenced was naive CD4+ T cells sorted from blood. Regarding subset: CD45RA+ positively selected. The CDR3 loop is CASSLFPEGMTGANVLTF. CDR3 nucleotides: TGTGCCAGCAGTTTGTTCCCGGAGGGAATGACTGGGGCCAACGTCCTGACTTTC.